The 24 T cell receptor beta chains below were found in one sample sequenced in a study of shared clonotypes between healthy human individuals. Only in-frame clones appear in the TCRdb table, and some are missing; sequencing was by immunoSEQ multiplex PCR. The sample lists some 300,000 clones; roughly 70% were seen once. The sample comprised memory CD4+ T cells sorted from blood. The sample's subset: CD45RA-negative fraction. These receptors were collected from a man aged 25-40 years in good health.

J is TRBJ2-2 and V is TRBV7-2; D may be TRBD2 (7 bases). The V end lost 5 bases, the J end lost 3 bases, and 16 bases lay between the germline ends. Germline-derived CDR1 and CDR2 are SGHTA and FQGNSA. The CDR3 runs to 16 residues. Written as DNA, the CDR3 is TGTGCCAGCAGCCCCCGCTGGGGGGGCGACACCGGGGAGCTGTTTTTT. As protein: CASSPRWGGDTGELFF.

The J gene is TRBJ2-7, the V gene TRBV5-4; perhaps TRBD1 as D (5 bases). The CDR3 loop spans 14 amino acids. Germline V gene sequence: CDR1 SGHNT, CDR2 YYREEE (reference sequence). The V end lost 0 bases, the J end lost 0 bases, and 7 bases lay between the germline ends. CDR3 region: CASSLDRSSYEQYF. In DNA form, the CDR3 reads TGTGCCAGCAGCTTGGACAGGAGCTCCTACGAGCAGTACTTC.

This clone was recorded a few times. CDR3 region: CASSPEQGRGRTEGYTF. The CDR3 nucleotides read TGTGCCAGCAGCCCCGAACAAGGCAGGGGGCGGACGGAGGGCTACACCTTC. The rearrangement joins TRBV7-9 to TRBJ1-2, with TRBD1 matching over 8 bases. In germline, CDR1 is SEHNR, CDR2 FQNEAQ (reference sequence). This CDR3 is 17 amino acids long. V lost 5 bases to trimming and J lost 8 bases; unmatched junction nucleotides: 19.

The chain links TRBV6-5 to TRBJ2-3; D possibly corresponds to TRBD1 (6 bases). The CDR3 is 15 amino acids. Germline V lookup: CDR1 MNHEY, CDR2 SVGAGI. The ends were cut back, 2 bases at V and 1 base at J, with 10 bases in the middle. CDR3 sequence (DNA): TGTGCCAGCAGTTACCGGGACACTCGCACAGATACGCAGTATTTT. Residues: CASSYRDTRTDTQYF.

The chain links TRBV28 to TRBJ2-7, with 10 bases lining up with TRBD2. From germline, CDR1 is MDHEN and CDR2 SYDVKM. V gave up 0 bases and J gave up 4 bases; unmatched junction bases: 3. The CDR3 length is 15 residues. CDR3 protein: CASSLWASGGYEQYF. For the CDR3, the DNA is TGTGCCAGCAGTTTATGGGCTAGCGGGGGATACGAGCAGTACTTC.

This clone was seen repeatedly, ten times or more. The chain carries TRBV5-1 and TRBJ1-2, with TRBD1 matching 9 bases. V was clipped by 5 bases and J by 4 bases; unmatched bases: 9. The CDR3 contains 15 residues. CDR1 is SGHRS and CDR2 is YFSETQ in the germline V gene. DNA of the CDR3: TGCGCCAGCAGGGCCGGGACAGGGACCGCCTATGGCTACACCTTC. Its translation: CASRAGTGTAYGYTF.

V gene TRBV5-1 combines with J gene TRBJ2-5, with D tentatively TRBD2 (6 bases). This CDR3 region has 16 residues. V was clipped by 5 bases and J by 2 bases, with 19 bases between them. The V gene's germline CDR1 is SGHRS and CDR2 YFSETQ. The CDR3 here is CASRNRGGGSQETQYF. In DNA, the CDR3 is TGCGCCAGCAGAAACCGTGGGGGAGGCTCTCAAGAGACCCAGTACTTC.

This clone was detected once. The rearrangement links TRBV18 to TRBJ1-3; the D is unclear. The CDR3 contains 18 residues. V lost 1 base, J lost 0 bases, and 16 bases lay in between. Germline CDR1 reads KGHSH; CDR2 reads LQKENI. The CDR3 here is CASSPLPGYQSSGNTIYF. The CDR3 region has the DNA TGTGCCAGCTCACCACTCCCCGGCTATCAGAGCTCTGGAAACACCATATATTTT. Based on the CDR3 plus reference TRBV18 and TRBJ1-3, the full variable domain is NAGVMQNPRHLVRRRGQEARLRCSPMKGHSHVYWYRQLPEEGLKFMVYLQKENIIDESGMPKERFSAEFPKEGPSILRIQQVVRGDSAAYFCASSPLPGYQSSGNTIYFGEGSWLTVV.

The genes are TRBV5-1 and TRBJ2-5, with 10 bases identical to TRBD2. The V gene's germline CDR1 is SGHRS and CDR2 YFSETQ. The V gene end was trimmed by 4 bases and the J gene end by 4 bases; junction bases not matched to a gene: 16. The CDR3 spans 18 residues. This CDR3 is CASSQVTSVGLALETQYF. CDR3 nucleotide sequence: TGCGCCAGCAGCCAAGTCACGAGTGTGGGACTAGCGTTAGAGACCCAGTACTTC.

The chain recombines TRBV25-1 with TRBJ2-3, with TRBD1 matching 8 bases. Germline trimming cut 3 bases from V and 0 bases from J; bases unmatched to any gene: 8. The CDR3 contains 17 residues. Germline CDR1 is MGHDK and CDR2 is SYGVNS. This CDR3 reads CASSDEQGVTSTDTQYF. CDR3 sequence (DNA): TGTGCCAGCAGTGATGAACAGGGGGTGACTAGCACAGATACGCAGTATTTT.

The CDR3 DNA follows: TGTGCCAGCAGCTTGTATGGGACTGGTCTGGACACCATATATTTT. It encodes CASSLYGTGLDTIYF. The V gene is TRBV5-6, the J gene TRBJ1-3, with a possible D match to TRBD1 (5 bases). This CDR3 comprises 15 residues. V lost 1 base, J lost 8 bases, and 16 bases lay in between. Germline assignment: CDR1 SGHDT and CDR2 YYEEEE.

The rearrangement uses TRBV12-5 and TRBJ2-3; no clear D. The CDR3 runs to 15 residues. Germline CDR1 is LGHNT and CDR2 is FRNRAP. With 1 base removed from V and 2 bases from J, the gap between germline ends came to 10 bases. As DNA, the CDR3 is TGTGCTAGTGGTTTGGGAGTTGGGATCACAGATACGCAGTATTTT. Encoded protein: CASGLGVGITDTQYF.

This chain uses TRBV29-1 with TRBJ1-4; D uncertain. The V gene lost 4 bases and the J gene lost 1 base, with 4 bases spanning the gap. CDR1 is SQVTM and CDR2 is ANQGSEA in the germline V gene. There are 12 residues in the CDR3. CDR3 DNA: TGCAGCGTTGGCTTAACTAATGAAAAACTGTTTTTT. Protein: CSVGLTNEKLFF.

This clone was counted only a few times. The V gene is TRBV6-1, the J gene TRBJ1-5, with D perhaps TRBD1 (6 bases). CDR3 length: 12 amino acids. Germline CDR1 is MNHNS and CDR2 is SASEGT. V gave up 8 bases and J gave up 11 bases, with 16 bases separating them. The CDR3 sequence is CASSKGQGSQHF. The DNA of the CDR3 is TGTGCCAGCTCCAAGGGGCAGGGGTCCCAGCATTTT.

The V and J genes are TRBV5-1 and TRBJ2-1; a possible D gene is TRBD2 (6 bases). Deletions cut 4 bases from V and 2 bases from J, with 16 bases between. CDR3 size: 16 residues. Germline V CDR1 and CDR2: SGHRS, YFSETQ. The CDR3 bases are TGCGCCAGCAGCAGCCGGGAGTCGGGCCCCTACAATGAGCAGTTCTTC. It specifies CASSSRESGPYNEQFF.

V usage is TRBV11-2 and J usage is TRBJ2-5; D unclear. Trimming pared 5 bases from V and 5 bases from J, leaving 6 bases between. CDR1 and CDR2 from the germline V gene are SGHAT and FQNNGV. The CDR3 contains 11 residues. CDR3 DNA: TGTGCCAGCAGCCACGGCGAGACCCAGTACTTC. Protein sequence: CASSHGETQYF.

V usage is TRBV7-3 and J usage is TRBJ2-3; 13 bases map to TRBD2. The CDR3 is made up of 19 amino acids. CDR1 and CDR2 from the germline V gene are SGHTA and FQGTGA. Losses at the gene ends were 1 base for V and 1 base for J; bases not matched to a gene: 8. CDR3 amino acids: CASSLKLAGGNRGTDTQYF. The CDR3 nucleotides are TGTGCCAGCAGCTTAAAACTAGCGGGAGGGAATAGGGGCACAGATACGCAGTATTTT.

This clone was recorded once. Just one base apart from a much larger clone, this may be a read error. Other DNA sequences in the same sample also yield this CDR3. The chain joins TRBV6-4 to TRBJ2-2; D not certain. The CDR3 consists of 13 residues. V lost 4 bases to trimming and J lost 0 bases, with 3 bases between them. Germline loops: CDR1 MRHNA, CDR2 SNTAGT. The CDR3 DNA is TGTGCCAGCAGTGCTACGAACACCGGGGAGCTGTTTTTT. This gives the protein CASSATNTGELFF.

This clone is a singleton in its sample. This chain links TRBV27 with TRBJ2-2; 9 bases are shared with TRBD2. With V trimmed by 1 base and J by 6 bases, 6 bases remained unmatched. CDR3 length equals 16 residues. CDR1 MNHEY and CDR2 SMNVEV come from the germline V gene (reference sequence). As DNA, the CDR3 is TGTGCCAGCAGTTTATATAGCGGGAGAGGCTCCGGGGAGCTGTTTTTT. This gives the protein CASSLYSGRGSGELFF.

In this sample, this clone turned up once. V gene TRBV11-1 combines with J gene TRBJ2-7, with 9 positions matching TRBD2. Germline V CDR1 and CDR2: SGHAT, FQDESV (reference sequence). The length of the CDR3 is 13 residues. V lost 5 bases and J lost 3; bases outside the gene matches: 2. The CDR3 sequence is CASSRSGSYEQYF. In DNA, the CDR3 is TGTGCCAGCAGCCGTAGCGGGAGCTACGAGCAGTACTTC.

The chain employs TRBV9 and TRBJ2-5; 8 positions agree with TRBD2. V gave up 4 bases and J gave up 4 bases; unmatched junction bases: 12. This CDR3 spans 16 amino acids. Per germline, CDR1 SGDLS and CDR2 YYNGEE. The CDR3 region is CASSPPPLAGGETQYF. CDR3 DNA sequence: TGTGCCAGCAGCCCGCCTCCCCTAGCGGGTGGAGAGACCCAGTACTTC.

The chain has TRBV6-1 and TRBJ2-4; 7 nucleotides align to TRBD1. This CDR3 contains 17 residues. The trim removed 2 bases at V and 0 bases at J, leaving 7 bases unmatched. The germline CDR1 and CDR2 sequences are MNHNS and SASEGT. The CDR3 DNA is TGTGCCAGCAGTGAATTACCGAGGGGGCTAGCCAAAAACATTCAGTACTTC. Amino acids: CASSELPRGLAKNIQYF.

This chain connects TRBV19 to TRBJ2-3, with D possibly being TRBD2 (5 bases). Between the trimmed V and J ends, which lost 6 bases and 2 bases, there was a span of 21 bases. The CDR3 has 17 amino acids. Looked up from germline, CDR1 is LNHDA and CDR2 is SQIVND (reference sequence). The CDR3: CASSPLGSRLSTDTQYF. The CDR3 bases are TGTGCCAGTAGCCCCCTCGGCAGCCGACTATCCACAGATACGCAGTATTTT.

Comment on this clone: The identical CDR3 is also encoded by other nucleotide sequences in the sample. V and J are TRBV5-1 and TRBJ1-3; D is undetermined. Germline CDR1 is SGHRS and CDR2 is YFSETQ. Trimming cost V 5 bases and J 0 bases, with 6 bases left between them. The CDR3 extends over 13 amino acids. This CDR3 reads CASSWDSGNTIYF. The CDR3 nucleotides are TGCGCCAGCAGTTGGGACTCTGGAAACACCATATATTTT.